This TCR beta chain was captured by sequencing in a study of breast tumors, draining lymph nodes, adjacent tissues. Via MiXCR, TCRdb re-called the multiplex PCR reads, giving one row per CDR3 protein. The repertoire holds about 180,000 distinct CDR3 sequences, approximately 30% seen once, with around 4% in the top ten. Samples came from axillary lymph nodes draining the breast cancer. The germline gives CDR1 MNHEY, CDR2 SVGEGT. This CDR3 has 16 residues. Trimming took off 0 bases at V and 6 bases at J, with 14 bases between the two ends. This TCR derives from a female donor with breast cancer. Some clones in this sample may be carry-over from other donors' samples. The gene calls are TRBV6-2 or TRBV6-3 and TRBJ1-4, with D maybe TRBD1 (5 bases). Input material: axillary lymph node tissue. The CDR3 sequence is CASSYSSGGEDEKLFF. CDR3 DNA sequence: TGTGCCAGCAGTTACTCTAGCGGGGGTGAGGATGAAAAACTGTTTTTT.